This T cell receptor (beta chain) stems from a study of blood T cell repertoires in COVID-19. Turning to the study itself: Acute and convalescent COVID-19 samples came from the United States, Italy and Spain. T cells, B-cell-depleted T cells, or PBMCs supplied cDNA or gDNA.

The CDR3 is made up of 13 amino acids. Trimming took off 2 bases at V and 1 base at J, with 5 bases between the two ends. Germline CDR1 and CDR2: SGHNT and YENEEA. Method: immunoSEQ multiplex PCR; TCRdb's copy keeps in-frame clones and lacks some. The data hold over 300,000 clones, with approximately 85% observed a single time. Material for sequencing was peripheral blood. The sequence was obtained from a human donor in a cohort sampled during active COVID-19. This chain links TRBV11-3 with TRBJ1-1; perhaps TRBD1 as D (5 bases). The CDR3 region is CASSLQGNTEAFF. In DNA form, the CDR3 reads TGTGCCAGCAGCTTACAGGGGAACACTGAAGCTTTCTTT.